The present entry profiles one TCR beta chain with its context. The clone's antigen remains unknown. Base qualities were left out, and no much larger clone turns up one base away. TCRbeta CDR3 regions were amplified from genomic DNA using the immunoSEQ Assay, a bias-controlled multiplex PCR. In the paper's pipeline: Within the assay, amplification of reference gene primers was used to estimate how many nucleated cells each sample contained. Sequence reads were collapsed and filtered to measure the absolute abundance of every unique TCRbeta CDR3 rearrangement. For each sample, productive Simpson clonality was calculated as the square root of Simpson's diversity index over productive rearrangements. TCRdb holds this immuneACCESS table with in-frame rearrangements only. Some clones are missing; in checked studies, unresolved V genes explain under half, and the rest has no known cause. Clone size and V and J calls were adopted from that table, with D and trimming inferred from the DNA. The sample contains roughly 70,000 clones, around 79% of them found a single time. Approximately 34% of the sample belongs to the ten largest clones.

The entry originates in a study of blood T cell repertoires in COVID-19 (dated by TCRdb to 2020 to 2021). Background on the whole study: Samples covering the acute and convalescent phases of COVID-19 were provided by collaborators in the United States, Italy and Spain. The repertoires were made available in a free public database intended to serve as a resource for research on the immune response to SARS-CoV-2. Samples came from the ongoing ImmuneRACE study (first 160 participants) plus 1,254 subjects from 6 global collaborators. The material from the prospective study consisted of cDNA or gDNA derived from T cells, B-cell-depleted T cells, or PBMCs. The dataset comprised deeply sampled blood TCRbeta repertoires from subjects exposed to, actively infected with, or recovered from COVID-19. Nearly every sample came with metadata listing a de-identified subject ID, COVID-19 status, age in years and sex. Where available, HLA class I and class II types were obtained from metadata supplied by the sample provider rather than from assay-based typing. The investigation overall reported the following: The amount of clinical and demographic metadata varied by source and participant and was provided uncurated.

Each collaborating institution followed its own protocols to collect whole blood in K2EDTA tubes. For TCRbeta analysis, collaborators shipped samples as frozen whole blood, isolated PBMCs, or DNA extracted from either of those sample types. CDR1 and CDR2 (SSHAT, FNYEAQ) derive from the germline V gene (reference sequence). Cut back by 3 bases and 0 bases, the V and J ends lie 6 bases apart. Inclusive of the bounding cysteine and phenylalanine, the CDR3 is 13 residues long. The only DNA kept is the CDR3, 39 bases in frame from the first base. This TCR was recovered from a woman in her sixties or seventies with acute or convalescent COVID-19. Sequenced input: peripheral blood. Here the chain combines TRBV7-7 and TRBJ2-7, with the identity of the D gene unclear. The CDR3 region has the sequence CASSFSISYEQYF. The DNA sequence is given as TGTGCCAGCAGCTTTTCCATCTCCTACGAGCAGTACTTC. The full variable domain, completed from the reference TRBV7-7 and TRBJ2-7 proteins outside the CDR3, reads GAGVSQSPRYKVTKRGQDVTLRCDPISSHATLYWYQQALGQGPEFLTYFNYEAQPDKSGLPSDRFSAERPEGSISTLTIQRTEQRDSAMYRCASSFSISYEQYFGPGTRLTVT.